Described below is a single T cell receptor beta chain sequence and its context. These data originate in a study of blood T cell repertoires in COVID-19. Authors' methods: Reference gene primer amplification gave nucleated cell count estimates. Here immunoSEQ multiplex PCR was the method, and the copy in TCRdb shows in-frame clones only, minus some. V and J calls and clone size are those listed in that table; D and trimming were worked out from the DNA. The sample comprises 200,000 to 300,000 clones, 86% of which are singletons, and approximately 6.2% rests with the top ten. The CDR3 sequence is 14 residues long.

The sequenced sample consisted of peripheral blood. The genes are TRBV12-2 and TRBJ1-5; the table's D gene call, TRBD1, was not cross checked with the DNA. TRBV12-2 is noted as a pseudogene. The clonotype was recovered from a woman older than 75 with COVID-19, enrolled during active disease. The CDR3, as DNA: TGTGCAAGTCGCAGTAACAGGGGTAATCAGCCCCAGCATTTT. Its protein product is CASRSNRGNQPQHF.